This T cell receptor beta chain was identified during a study of CD8+CD57+ T cells in acquired aplastic anemia. On the study more broadly: Researchers reported that healthy donors averaged approximately 9.8 million reads for CD4+ cells.

This clonotype was seen at least ten times. Its antigen is not known. Study conclusions and caveats: Patients showed no significant difference from controls in CD8+ Simpson's diversity.

Both TCR beta VDJ combination and CDR3 sequence profiling were carried out. Genomic DNA was the template for this profiling. Each CDR3 protein is one row after TCRdb ran MiXCR on the reads. Among 200,000 to 250,000 distinct CDR3 sequences listed, 30% to 40% were seen once. The sample was sorted CD4+, CD8+, or CD8+CD57+ T cells (not recorded which) from PBMCs. The receptor was derived from a human donor in good health, serving as a control.

CDR3 coding DNA: TGTGCCAGCAGTGGCGAGTCCTTCACCGGGGAGCTGTTTTTT. Translated, it gives CASSGESFTGELFF. This chain links TRBV2 with TRBJ2-2; D unresolved. The V gene's germline CDR1 is SNHLY and CDR2 FYNNEI. The CDR3 is made up of 14 amino acids. The germline V and J ends were trimmed by 4 bases and 4 bases, with 10 bases remaining between them.